The clone carrying this T cell receptor (beta chain) occurred a few times. This specimen belongs to a study of blood T cells in healthy people across ages. It was with a sample-barcoded 5' primer and a J-beta primer mix that a second PCR of roughly 7 to 12 cycles was run. TCRdb analysed the 5' RACE reads with MiXCR anew, one entry per CDR3 protein. Found here are fewer than 600,000 distinct CDR3 sequences, about 27% of them singletons; the top ten hold 3.6%. These records were also assigned to another study, of T cells of mothers and their children. This second study notes: All RNA that had been extracted was used for cDNA synthesis at approximately 1.5 ug per 15 ul. The data showed no persistent microchimeric T cell clones.

The sequenced material came from blood. This clonotype was obtained from a boy aged 2 to 10 in good health.

CDR3 sequence reads: CASIRWGYEQYF. The CDR3 DNA reads as TGTGCCAGCATAAGATGGGGGTACGAGCAGTACTTC. The V and J genes are TRBV2 and TRBJ2-7; D is possibly TRBD1 or TRBD2 (5 bases each). The CDR3 has 12 residues. Germline V gives CDR1 SNHLY, CDR2 FYNNEI. Trimming removed 7 bases from V and 4 bases from J, with 11 bases in between.